A single sample is the source of the 18 T cell receptor beta chains below, sequenced in a study of blood T cell repertoires in COVID-19. Some clones are missing from TCRdb's copy, which holds only in-frame ones; the method was immunoSEQ multiplex PCR. The sample yields about 320,000 clones, around 89% seen once. What was sequenced was peripheral blood. The receptor set was obtained from a man aged 18 to 30 who had recovered from COVID-19.

The rearrangement joins TRBV4-1 to TRBJ2-1; D unresolved. This CDR3 is 14 amino acids long. V was cut by 1 base and J by 3 bases, with 7 bases left in between. Germline V CDR1 and CDR2: MGHRA, YSYEKL. Here the CDR3 reads CASSQVNSYNEQFF. The CDR3 bases are TGCGCCAGCAGCCAAGTTAACAGCTACAATGAGCAGTTCTTC.

This clone was seen only a few times. The gene calls are TRBV27 and TRBJ1-2, with D perhaps TRBD1 (5 bases). V was cut by 4 bases and J by 4 bases, with 19 bases left in between. The CDR3 loop spans 16 amino acids. Looked up from germline, CDR1 is MNHEY and CDR2 is SMNVEV (reference sequence). CDR3 DNA: TGTGCCAGCAGTTCCAATAATCCAGGGCAGACCTATGGCTACACCTTC. It specifies CASSSNNPGQTYGYTF.

The V gene is TRBV5-6, the J gene TRBJ2-1; 7 bases align to TRBD2. The V gene's germline CDR1 is SGHDT and CDR2 YYEEEE. After removal of 0 bases from V and 2 bases from J, the junction contained 8 bases not matched to a gene. The CDR3 is made up of 17 amino acids. As DNA, the CDR3 is TGTGCCAGCAGCTTGGGTTGGGGCGGGAGACCCTACAATGAGCAGTTCTTC. This translates into CASSLGWGGRPYNEQFF.

CDR3: CASSSGDTYEQYF. The CDR3 DNA follows: TGTGCCAGCAGCTCGGGGGATACCTACGAGCAGTACTTC. The gene calls are TRBV7-6 and TRBJ2-7; maybe TRBD2 (6 bases). The germline V gene has CDR1 SGHVS and CDR2 FNYEAQ. The CDR3 runs to 13 residues. Trimming shortened V by 4 bases and J by 2 bases, and 9 bases separated the two germline ends.

The chain employs TRBV7-3 and TRBJ2-6; no clear D gene. V lost 5 bases and J 0 bases, leaving 8 bases between the germline ends. Per germline, CDR1 SGHTA and CDR2 FQGTGA. CDR3 size: 15 residues. The CDR3 region is CASSPWASGANVLTF. The CDR3, as DNA: TGTGCCAGCAGCCCTTGGGCCTCTGGGGCCAACGTCCTGACTTTC. Filled out from reference TRBV7-3 and TRBJ2-6, the complete variable domain reads GAGVSQTPSNKVTEKGKYVELRCDPISGHTALYWYRQSLGQGPEFLIYFQGTGAADDSGLPNDRFFAVRPEGSVSTLKIQRTERGDSAVYLCASSPWASGANVLTFGAGSRLTVL.

This chain uses TRBV23-1 with TRBJ1-3, with a possible D match to TRBD1 (6 bases). TRBV23-1 falls under the ORF class, with uncertain function. The CDR3 has 18 residues. The germline V and J ends were trimmed by 2 bases and 0 bases, with 17 bases remaining between them. CDR3 sequence: CASSQPGHTNSSGNTIYF. DNA for the CDR3: TGCGCCAGCAGTCAACCGGGACATACGAATAGCTCTGGAAACACCATATATTTT.

The V and J genes are TRBV2 and TRBJ2-1; 11 bases map to TRBD2. Germline CDR1 is SNHLY and CDR2 is FYNNEI. CDR3 size: 15 residues. After removal of 2 bases from V and 6 bases from J, the junction contained 3 bases not matched to a gene. The chain's CDR3 is CASSETLAGVNEQFF. In nucleotides, the CDR3 is TGTGCCAGCAGTGAAACACTAGCGGGAGTCAATGAGCAGTTCTTC.

The chain couples TRBV19 to TRBJ2-7; no clear D. CDR3 length: 13 residues. Germline-derived CDR1 and CDR2 are LNHDA and SQIVND (reference sequence). The V gene lost 8 bases and the J gene lost 7 bases, with 18 bases spanning the gap. The CDR3 reads CASGPTPLGEQYF. The CDR3 bases are TGTGCCAGTGGGCCTACTCCCCTTGGGGAGCAGTACTTC.

This rearrangement joins TRBV2 to TRBJ2-2, with unresolved D. The germline gives CDR1 SNHLY, CDR2 FYNNEI. Trimming took off 6 bases at V and 5 bases at J, with 4 bases between the two ends. This CDR3 is 11 amino acids long. The DNA of the CDR3 is TGTGCCAGCAGCGGGACCGGGGAGCTGTTTTTT. This codes for CASSGTGELFF.

V gene TRBV6-6 combines with J gene TRBJ1-1, with D possibly matching TRBD1 (6 bases). The germline V gene has CDR1 MNHNY and CDR2 SVGAGI (reference sequence). The length of the CDR3 is 14 residues. The ends were cut back, 0 bases at V and 5 bases at J, with 10 bases in the middle. DNA of the CDR3: TGTGCCAGCAGTTACTCGGAGGGGGGGACTGAAGCTTTCTTT. Amino acid sequence: CASSYSEGGTEAFF.

The CDR3 nucleotides are TGTGCCACCAGCAGAGACCTAGCGGGGCTTAACTACGAGCAGTACTTC. This codes for CATSRDLAGLNYEQYF. The rearrangement joins TRBV15 to TRBJ2-7; TRBD2 matches at 9 bases. CDR1 LNHNV and CDR2 YYDKDF come from the germline V gene (reference sequence). The trim removed 0 bases at V and 3 bases at J, leaving 6 bases unmatched. The CDR3 extends over 16 amino acids.

This clone was seen once. The chain has TRBV6-5 and TRBJ1-3; D is uncertain. Germline values: CDR1 MNHEY, CDR2 SVGAGI. Trimming took off 0 bases at V and 4 bases at J, with 7 bases between the two ends. This CDR3 has 14 residues. The CDR3 coding sequence is TGTGCCAGCAGTTACTCAGAGGTCGGAAACACCATATATTTT. It specifies CASSYSEVGNTIYF.

The chain recombines TRBV5-1 with TRBJ2-7; 7 bases map to TRBD2. CDR1 and CDR2 from the germline V gene are SGHRS and YFSETQ. After removal of 4 bases from V and 7 bases from J, the junction contained 8 bases not matched to a gene. CDR3 length: 13 amino acids. CDR3 sequence: CASSPGRAWEQYF. CDR3 coding DNA: TGCGCCAGCAGCCCGGGGAGGGCCTGGGAGCAGTACTTC.

The chain recombines TRBV20-1 with TRBJ1-1; D ambiguous. Germline V gives CDR1 DFQATT, CDR2 SNEGSKA (reference sequence). This CDR3 spans 10 amino acids. Trimming stripped 6 bases from V and 7 bases from J, with 9 bases between. CDR3 sequence (DNA): TGCAGTGCGGGTGCGGTTGAAGCTTTCTTT. Protein: CSAGAVEAFF.

The V call is TRBV7-9, the J call TRBJ2-7; D gene unclear. V lost 2 bases and J lost 7, with 12 bases in between. The CDR3 has 13 residues. Germline V CDR1 and CDR2: SEHNR, FQNEAQ (reference sequence). The CDR3 sequence is CASSLRGQEEQYF. DNA for the CDR3: TGTGCCAGCAGCTTACGTGGTCAAGAGGAGCAGTACTTC.

The chain recombines TRBV5-6 with TRBJ2-7, with 7 bases aligning to TRBD2. Trimming removed 0 bases from V and 1 base from J; junction bases left unmatched: 4. The length of the CDR3 is 15 residues. Germline assignment: CDR1 SGHDT and CDR2 YYEEEE. The CDR3 loop is CASSLGEGGSYEQYF. CDR3 nucleotides: TGTGCCAGCAGCTTGGGGGAGGGAGGGTCCTACGAGCAGTACTTC.

Here the CDR3 reads CASSFSDRDNSPLHF. CDR3 coding DNA: TGTGCCAGCAGCTTTTCGGACAGGGATAATTCACCCCTCCACTTT. The rearrangement uses TRBV5-4 and TRBJ1-6; 8 bases match TRBD1. The germline gives CDR1 SGHNT, CDR2 YYREEE (reference sequence). V lost 2 bases and J lost 5; bases outside the gene matches: 3. The CDR3 spans 15 residues.

This chain uses TRBV6-5 with TRBJ1-2; D gene ambiguous. Germline CDR1 MNHEY, CDR2 SVGAGI. The V gene lost 8 bases and the J gene lost 3 bases, with 19 bases spanning the gap. The CDR3 runs to 15 residues. CDR3 amino acids: CASSEHREVDYGYTF. Written as DNA, the CDR3 is TGTGCCAGCTCGGAACATCGCGAGGTTGACTATGGCTACACCTTC.